This T cell receptor beta chain came from a study of read filtering for tumor transcriptome and immune sequencing. Study-wide context: TCR-mapped reads were about 4.05 to 10.27 million with IR-seq versus about 85 to 1,300 with RNA-seq.

This CDR3 is built from 13 residues. The germline V gene has CDR1 SQVTM and CDR2 ANQGSEA. V lost 7 bases, J lost 2 bases, and 14 bases lay in between. In its sample, this clonotype was seen many times. At the time of active disease, bone marrow was collected from every patient. This library used roughly 400 ng RNA and molecular barcoded adaptors spanning alpha/delta and beta/gamma chains. TCRdb re-called the reads with MiXCR, one entry per CDR3 protein. The data hold 35,000 to 50,000 distinct CDR3 sequences, with 12% observed a single time. This clonotype was sampled from a donor at least 40 years old with multiple myeloma. J is TRBJ1-1 and V is TRBV29-1; possibly TRBD1 for D (6 bases). Sequenced sample: a population of CD138-negative cells sorted from bone marrow. Written as DNA, the CDR3 is TGCAGCGCTGGCGAGACAGGAAACACTGAAGCTTTCTTT. The encoded protein is CSAGETGNTEAFF.